What follows are 10 T cell receptor beta chains derived from one specimen sequenced in a study of T cell repertoires in cytomegalovirus infection (dated by TCRdb to the late 2010s). Sequencing used an Illumina HiSeq 1500. Using fastp trimming at Q25 and MiXCR clonotype assembly, TCRdb reanalyzed the public sequencing data and kept in-frame beta chains. CDR3 protein duplicates are merged, each entry listing the most common genes and DNA. Recorded for this sample are some 700,000 distinct CDR3 sequences; 35% of them occurred a single time. The top ten clonotypes cover around 2.8% of the sample. Sequencing used PBMCs. These receptor sequences come from a human donor in good health (CMV status not recorded). Some clones in this sample may be carry-over from other donors' samples.

This clonotype came up many times. This chain uses TRBV7-8 with TRBJ2-7; 10 nucleotides align to TRBD2. With 5 bases clipped from V and 2 bases from J, the junction kept 6 bases outside the gene matches. This CDR3 contains 15 residues. Germline assignment: CDR1 SGHVS and CDR2 FQNEAQ. The CDR3 DNA follows: TGTGCCAGCAGCCTCACCGGGACTAGCGCCTACGAGCAGTACTTC. The encoded protein is CASSLTGTSAYEQYF. Variable domain in full (rest from reference TRBV7-8 and TRBJ2-7): GAGVSQSPRYKVAKRGQDVALRCDPISGHVSLFWYQQALGQGPEFLTYFQNEAQLDKSGLPSDRFFAERPEGSVSTLKIQRTQQEDSAVYLCASSLTGTSAYEQYFGPGTRLTVT.

The rearrangement joins TRBV6-2 or TRBV6-3 to TRBJ2-7; D might be TRBD2 (6 bases). The V gene's germline CDR1 is MNHEY and CDR2 SVGEGT. V was cut by 6 bases and J by 0 bases, with 15 bases left in between. This CDR3 has 15 residues. CDR3 bases: TGTGCCAGCAGCCGACTTGGGGGGTACTCCTACGAGCAGTACTTC. Its translation is CASSRLGGYSYEQYF.

The chain links TRBV29-1 to TRBJ1-1, with TRBD1 matching 10 bases. The CDR3 contains 17 residues. The germline gives CDR1 SQVTM, CDR2 ANQGSEA. The trim removed 4 bases at V and 0 bases at J, leaving 11 bases unmatched. The DNA for the CDR3 is TGCAGCGTTGGAGTAATAGACAGGGGGCGATTGAACACTGAAGCTTTCTTT. Amino acid sequence: CSVGVIDRGRLNTEAFF.

On this clonotype itself: Mismatch with germline at one junction end may stem from a read error. This chain links TRBV14 with TRBJ2-3, with D unclear. The CDR3 loop spans 13 amino acids. CDR1 is SGHDN, CDR2 FVKESK, per germline. Here the CDR3 DNA reads TGTGCCAGCAGCCCTTTCTTAGCAGAGACGCAGTATTTT. It is translated as CASSPFLAETQYF.

This clonotype was seen at least ten times. CDR3 residues: CASSSMNTEAFF. The CDR3 region has the DNA TGTGCCAGCAGTTCTATGAACACTGAAGCTTTCTTT. The gene calls are TRBV28 and TRBJ1-1; D remains ambiguous. Trimming shortened V by 4 bases and J by 0 bases, and 3 bases separated the two germline ends. The CDR3 runs 12 residues. Germline V gene sequence: CDR1 MDHEN, CDR2 SYDVKM.

As for this clonotype: The conserved closing phenylalanine or tryptophan is absent in this CDR3, likely reflecting a read error. The J gene is TRBJ2-7, the V gene TRBV7-4, with 8 positions matching TRBD2. Trimming removed 5 bases from V and 2 bases from J; junction bases left unmatched: 20. The CDR3 is made up of 19 amino acids. Germline CDR1 and CDR2: SGHVT and SQSDAQ. The CDR3 is CASSHHYLDSLAGPYEQYL. The CDR3 DNA is TGTGCCAGCAGCCATCATTATTTGGACTCCTTAGCGGGACCCTACGAGCAGTACCTC.

V usage is TRBV6-5 and J usage is TRBJ1-1; possible D gene TRBD1, 6 bases. Germline V gene data show CDR1 as MNHEY and CDR2 as SVGAGI. V lost 10 bases to trimming and J lost 0 bases, with 9 bases between them. CDR3 length: 12 amino acids. CDR3 nucleotide sequence: TGTGCCACCCAGGGGCTGAACACTGAAGCTTTCTTT. Translation gives CATQGLNTEAFF.

The CDR3 is CASSSRARLSYEQYF. The CDR3 DNA reads as TGTGCCAGCAGCTCGCGGGCTAGACTATCCTACGAGCAGTACTTC. J is TRBJ2-7 and V is TRBV28; D may be TRBD2 (5 bases). Trimming stripped 6 bases from V and 1 base from J, with 16 bases between. Germline V gives CDR1 MDHEN, CDR2 SYDVKM. This CDR3 comprises 15 residues.

This chain connects TRBV12-3 or TRBV12-4 to TRBJ1-4, with a weak D call TRBD1 (5 bases). The CDR3 spans 16 residues. Trimming left V 4 bases short and J 2 bases short, with 14 bases between. The CDR3 region has the DNA TGTGCCAGCAGTTGGGGGGGGTTGGGGACTAATGAAAAACTGTTTTTT. This translates into CASSWGGLGTNEKLFF.

This clonotype was counted a few times. The chain has TRBV30 and TRBJ2-7; D not resolved. V dropped 0 bases and J dropped 2 bases, with 8 bases sitting between them. The length of the CDR3 is 13 residues. Germline values: CDR1 GTSNPN, CDR2 SVGIG (reference sequence). The chain's CDR3 is CAWSVEGPYEQYF. CDR3 DNA sequence: TGTGCCTGGAGTGTGGAAGGCCCCTACGAGCAGTACTTC.